The source of this T cell receptor (beta chain) is a study of T cells after yellow fever vaccination. Study information: Preparing low-cell-number fractions relied on SMART-Seq v4 Ultra Low Input.

Regarding the study as a whole: After the booster, roughly 96% of CD4 and more than 75% of CD8 primary-response clones were re-detected.

After removal of 5 bases from V and 8 bases from J, the junction contained 12 bases not matched to a gene. Germline V lookup: CDR1 SGHTA, CDR2 FQGNSA. This CDR3 comprises 16 residues. As to this clonotype: What it binds is not known.

Universal primer sites and UMIs were introduced during 5'RACE template-switching synthesis of TCR cDNA. A single record per CDR3 protein comes from TCRdb applying MiXCR to the 5' RACE reads. Of about 370,000 distinct CDR3 sequences detected, around 10% appear once; the ten largest clones hold roughly 18%. The chain combines TRBV7-2 with TRBJ1-4; 9 bases are a match to TRBD1. This TCR was recovered from a man between 18 and 29 years old who received the YFV17D yellow fever vaccine. The sample was PBMCs, taken on the day of the first yellow fever vaccination. The CDR3 nucleotides read TGTGCCAGCAGCCAGGCCCGGGACAGGGTTCTAGAAAAACTGTTTTTT. The encoded protein is CASSQARDRVLEKLFF.